The 9 T cell receptor beta chains below come from one sample, sequenced in a study of cytomegalovirus exposure and HLA in healthy donors. Only in-frame clones appear in the TCRdb table, and some are missing; sequencing was by immunoSEQ multiplex PCR. The data hold 110,000 or so clones, with 85% to 90% observed a single time. The sequenced material came from PBMCs. The receptors shown here come from a woman between 18 and 29 years old in good health and CMV-seronegative.

The gene calls are TRBV6-1 and TRBJ1-4, with D possibly TRBD1 on 5 matching bases. The CDR3 runs to 13 residues. Trimming took 8 bases from V and 7 from J, leaving 14 bases between them. From germline, CDR1 is MNHNS and CDR2 SASEGT. As DNA, the CDR3 is TGTGCCAGCGGCGGGGGAGCGAGTGAAAAACTGTTTTTT. The encoded protein is CASGGGASEKLFF.

The V call is TRBV28, the J call TRBJ1-2; TRBD1 matches 8 bases. The CDR3 is 16 amino acids. Germline V gene sequence: CDR1 MDHEN, CDR2 SYDVKM. With 4 bases clipped from V and 4 bases from J, the junction kept 11 bases outside the gene matches. For the CDR3, the DNA is TGTGCCAGCAGTTCAACCGGGACAGGACACGGCTATGGCTACACCTTC. Its translation is CASSSTGTGHGYGYTF.

This sequence joins TRBV7-9 and TRBJ2-7; D is perhaps TRBD2 (5 bases). Germline CDR1 reads SEHNR; CDR2 reads FQNEAQ (reference sequence). CDR3 length: 14 amino acids. Trimming shortened V by 2 bases and J by 1 base, and 9 bases separated the two germline ends. In nucleotides, the CDR3 is TGTGCCAGCAGCTTACGTCGGGGATCCTACGAGCAGTACTTC. It yields the protein CASSLRRGSYEQYF.

The chain is built from TRBV5-1 and TRBJ2-1, with 7 nucleotides matching TRBD2. This CDR3 contains 14 residues. V lost 5 bases, J lost 5 bases, and 7 bases stayed unmatched. CDR1 and CDR2 from the germline V gene are SGHRS and YFSETQ. The CDR3 DNA follows: TGCGCCAGCAGGGCGGGGGACCGCAACAATGAGCAGTTCTTC. Its translation: CASRAGDRNNEQFF. Using reference TRBV5-1 and TRBJ2-1 for the parts outside the CDR3, the full variable domain is KAGVTQTPRYLIKTRGQQVTLSCSPISGHRSVSWYQQTPGQGLQFLFEYFSETQRNKGNFPGRFSGRQFSNSRSEMNVSTLELGDSALYLCASRAGDRNNEQFFGPGTRLTVL.

The V call is TRBV4-3, the J call TRBJ2-7; TRBD2 is a possible D gene (6 bases). CDR3 length: 14 amino acids. CDR1 and CDR2 from the germline V gene are LGHNA and YSLEER. The ends were cut back, 1 base at V and 3 bases at J, with 10 bases in the middle. CDR3 DNA sequence: TGCGCCAGCAGCCAAGGGCAGGAGGGCTACGAGCAGTACTTC. It encodes CASSQGQEGYEQYF.

CDR3 in amino acids: CASSLGPLPGAYEQYF. The CDR3 region has the DNA TGTGCCAGCAGTTTAGGTCCCCTCCCCGGGGCCTACGAGCAGTACTTC. The V gene is TRBV27, the J gene TRBJ2-7; tentatively, D is TRBD2 (5 bases). V lost 2 bases to trimming and J lost 2 bases, with 16 bases between them. This CDR3 has 16 amino acids. Germline CDR1 MNHEY, CDR2 SMNVEV (reference sequence).

The chain links TRBV28 to TRBJ2-7; 9 bases agree with TRBD1. CDR3 length: 16 amino acids. Per germline, CDR1 MDHEN and CDR2 SYDVKM. The trim removed 4 bases at V and 1 base at J, leaving 8 bases unmatched. The CDR3 nucleotides are TGTGCCAGCAGTTCGCACGGGACAGGGAGTTCCTACGAGCAGTACTTC. It translates to CASSSHGTGSSYEQYF.

This sequence joins TRBV13 and TRBJ2-1, with D possibly matching TRBD2 (5 bases). V lost 6 bases to trimming and J lost 10 bases, with 16 bases between them. The CDR3 runs 13 residues. The V gene's germline CDR1 is PRHDT and CDR2 FYEKMQ (reference sequence). CDR3 nucleotides: TGTGCCAGCAGACCTCTCGGGGTCCGGGAGCAGTTCTTC. It encodes CASRPLGVREQFF.

The rearrangement joins TRBV6-8 to TRBJ2-1, with 13 bases fitting TRBD2. Germline CDR1 is MNHGY and CDR2 is SAAAGT. Losses at the gene ends were 5 bases for V and 7 bases for J; bases not matched to a gene: 5. This CDR3 spans 15 amino acids. The CDR3 spells CASSPLAGGPNEQFF. DNA of the CDR3: TGTGCCAGCAGTCCACTAGCGGGGGGGCCAAATGAGCAGTTCTTC.